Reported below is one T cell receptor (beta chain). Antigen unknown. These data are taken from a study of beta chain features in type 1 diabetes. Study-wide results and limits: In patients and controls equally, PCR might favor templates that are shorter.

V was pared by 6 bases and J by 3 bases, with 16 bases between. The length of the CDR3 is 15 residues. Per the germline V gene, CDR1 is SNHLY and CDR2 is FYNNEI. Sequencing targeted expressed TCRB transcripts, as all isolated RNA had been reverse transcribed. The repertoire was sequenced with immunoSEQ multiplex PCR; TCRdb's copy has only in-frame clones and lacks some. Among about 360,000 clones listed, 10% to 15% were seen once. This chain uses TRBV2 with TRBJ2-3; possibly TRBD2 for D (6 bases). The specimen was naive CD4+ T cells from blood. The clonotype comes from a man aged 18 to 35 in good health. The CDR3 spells CASRSALAWTDTQYF. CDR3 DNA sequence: TGTGCCAGCAGGTCCGCCCTAGCGTGGACAGATACGCAGTATTTT.